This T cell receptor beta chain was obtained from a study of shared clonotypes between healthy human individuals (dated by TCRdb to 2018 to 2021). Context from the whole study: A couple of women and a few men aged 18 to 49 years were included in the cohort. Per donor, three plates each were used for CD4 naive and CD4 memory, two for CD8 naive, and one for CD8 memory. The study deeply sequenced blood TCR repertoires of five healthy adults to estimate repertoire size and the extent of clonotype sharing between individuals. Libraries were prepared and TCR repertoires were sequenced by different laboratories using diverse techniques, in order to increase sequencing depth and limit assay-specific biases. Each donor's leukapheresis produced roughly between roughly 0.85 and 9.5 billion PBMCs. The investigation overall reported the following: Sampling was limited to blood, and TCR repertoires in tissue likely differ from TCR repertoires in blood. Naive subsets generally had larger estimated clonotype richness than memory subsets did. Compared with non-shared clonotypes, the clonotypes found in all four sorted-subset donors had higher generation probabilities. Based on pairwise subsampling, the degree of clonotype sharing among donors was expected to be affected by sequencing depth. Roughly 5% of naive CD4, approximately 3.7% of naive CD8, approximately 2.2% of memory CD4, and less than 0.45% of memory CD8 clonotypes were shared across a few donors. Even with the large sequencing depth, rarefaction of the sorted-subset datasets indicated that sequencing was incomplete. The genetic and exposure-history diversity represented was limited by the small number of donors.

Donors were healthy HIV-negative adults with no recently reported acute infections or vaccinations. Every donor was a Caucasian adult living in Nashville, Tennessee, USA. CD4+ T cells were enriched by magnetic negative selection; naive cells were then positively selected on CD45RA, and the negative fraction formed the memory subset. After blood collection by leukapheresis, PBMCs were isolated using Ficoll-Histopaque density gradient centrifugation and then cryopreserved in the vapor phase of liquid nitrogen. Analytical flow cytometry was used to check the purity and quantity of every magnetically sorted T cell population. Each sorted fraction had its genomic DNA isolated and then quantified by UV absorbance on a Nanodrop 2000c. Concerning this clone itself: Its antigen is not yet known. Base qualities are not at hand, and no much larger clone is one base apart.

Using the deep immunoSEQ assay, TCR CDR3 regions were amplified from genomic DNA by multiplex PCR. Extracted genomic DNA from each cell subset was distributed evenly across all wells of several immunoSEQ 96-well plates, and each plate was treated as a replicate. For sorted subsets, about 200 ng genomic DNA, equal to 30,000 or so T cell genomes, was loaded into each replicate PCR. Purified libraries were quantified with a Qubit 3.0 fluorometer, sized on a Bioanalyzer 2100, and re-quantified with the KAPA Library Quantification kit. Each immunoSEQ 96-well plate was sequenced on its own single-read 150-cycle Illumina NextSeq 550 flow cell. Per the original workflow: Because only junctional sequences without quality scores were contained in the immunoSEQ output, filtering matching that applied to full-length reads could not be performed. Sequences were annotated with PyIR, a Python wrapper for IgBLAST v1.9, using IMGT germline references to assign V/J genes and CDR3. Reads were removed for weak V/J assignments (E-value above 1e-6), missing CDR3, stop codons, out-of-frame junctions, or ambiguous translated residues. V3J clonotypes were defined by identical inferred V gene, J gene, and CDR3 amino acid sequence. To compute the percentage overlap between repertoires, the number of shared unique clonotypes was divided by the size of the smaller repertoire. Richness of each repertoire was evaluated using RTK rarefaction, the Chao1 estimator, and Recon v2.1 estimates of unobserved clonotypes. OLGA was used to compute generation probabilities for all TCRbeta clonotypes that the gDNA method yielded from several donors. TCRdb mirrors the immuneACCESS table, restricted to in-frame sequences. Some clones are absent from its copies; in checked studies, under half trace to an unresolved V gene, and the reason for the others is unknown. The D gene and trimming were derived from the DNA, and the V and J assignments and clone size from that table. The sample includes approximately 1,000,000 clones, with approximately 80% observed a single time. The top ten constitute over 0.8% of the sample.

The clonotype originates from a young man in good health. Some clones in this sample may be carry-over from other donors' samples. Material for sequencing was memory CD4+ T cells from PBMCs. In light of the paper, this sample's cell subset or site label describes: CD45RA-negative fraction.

CDR3 region: CASSLALATNEQFF. The nucleotides are TGTGCCAGCAGCTTAGCGCTGGCAACAAATGAGCAGTTCTTC. The sequence joins TRBV7-2 to TRBJ2-1, with the D gene too uncertain to name. The cysteine opens and the phenylalanine closes a CDR3 of 14 amino acids. The DNA shown is the 42-base CDR3, in frame from base 1. CDR1 and CDR2, looked up from the germline V gene, are SGHTA and FQGNSA. V is clipped by 0 bases and J by 7 bases, and the sequence between their germline boundaries is 10 bases long.